Each of the 6 T cell receptor beta chains below was sequenced from the same sample in a study of T cell responses to AZD1222 COVID-19 vaccine (dated by TCRdb to the early 2020s). This specimen's time point label, interpreted: about 28 days (+/-7) after the second vaccine dose. The library was built by means of the immunoSEQ multiplex PCR assay. Entries here come from immuneACCESS through TCRdb and include only in-frame sequences with V and J called. Some clones fail to appear in such tables; in the studies checked, an unresolved V gene covers under half of the shortfall, and the cause of the remainder is unknown. Counted in this sample were 90,000 to 120,000 clones; around 93% of them appeared once. The top ten clones comprise 8.5% to 10% of the sample. The specimen was peripheral blood, collected 28 days after the second AZD1222 dose. These TCRs come from an adult who received the AZD1222 COVID-19 vaccine.

This chain uses TRBV3-1 (or the pseudogene TRBV3-2) with TRBJ2-2, with TRBD2 matching 12 bases. The length of the CDR3 is 18 residues. Per the germline V gene, CDR1 is LGHDT and CDR2 is YNNKEL (reference sequence). J gave up 2 bases and V 4 bases, and 8 bases lay outside the gene matches. The CDR3 coding sequence is TGTGCCAGCAGCCGAGGACTAGCGGGGCGAAGTAACACCGGGGAGCTGTTTTTT. It encodes CASSRGLAGRSNTGELFF.

In DNA, the CDR3 is TGTGCCAGCAGCCAAGACGAGCGGGATGGTAGCGGGGAGCTGTTTTTT. It codes for CASSQDERDGSGELFF. This chain uses TRBV3-1 (or the pseudogene TRBV3-2) with TRBJ2-2, with 7 positions matching TRBD2. Germline CDR1 and CDR2: LGHDT and YNNKEL (reference sequence). Trimming at V came to 0 bases and at J to 7 bases, leaving 8 bases not matched to a gene. CDR3 length: 16 amino acids.

The chain combines TRBV7-8 with TRBJ1-5, with 8 nucleotides matching TRBD1. V lost 5 bases and J lost 2; bases outside the gene matches: 2. Looked up from germline, CDR1 is SGHVS and CDR2 is FQNEAQ. The CDR3 consists of 14 residues. The CDR3 DNA reads TGTGCCAGCAGCCCGGGACAGGGCAATCAGCCCCAGCATTTT. It is translated as CASSPGQGNQPQHF.

The chain employs TRBV5-1 and TRBJ1-4; unclear D gene. This CDR3 has 16 amino acids. V lost 0 bases and J 3 bases, leaving 12 bases between the germline ends. The germline gives CDR1 SGHRS, CDR2 YFSETQ. CDR3 nucleotides: TGCGCCAGCAGCTTGGATGGTGTCGGAGCTAATGAAAAACTGTTTTTT. Encoded protein: CASSLDGVGANEKLFF.

The chain combines TRBV9 with TRBJ1-6; tentative D call: TRBD1 (5 bases). CDR1 SGDLS and CDR2 YYNGEE come from the germline V gene. CDR3 length: 14 amino acids. The ends were cut back, 3 bases at V and 7 bases at J, with 11 bases in the middle. The CDR3 loop reads CASSDWDLNSPLHF. DNA for the CDR3: TGTGCCAGCAGCGATTGGGACCTAAATTCACCCCTCCACTTT.

This clone was observed a single time. V usage is TRBV5-1 and J usage is TRBJ2-3, with D possibly being TRBD1 (6 bases). The CDR3 sequence is 13 residues long. V shed 5 bases and J shed 3 bases, with 10 bases lying between them. Per the germline V gene, CDR1 is SGHRS and CDR2 is YFSETQ. CDR3 coding DNA: TGCGCCAGCAGGACCCAGGGGACAGATACGCAGTATTTT. As protein: CASRTQGTDTQYF. Filled out from reference TRBV5-1 and TRBJ2-3, the complete variable domain reads KAGVTQTPRYLIKTRGQQVTLSCSPISGHRSVSWYQQTPGQGLQFLFEYFSETQRNKGNFPGRFSGRQFSNSRSEMNVSTLELGDSALYLCASRTQGTDTQYFGPGTRLTVL.